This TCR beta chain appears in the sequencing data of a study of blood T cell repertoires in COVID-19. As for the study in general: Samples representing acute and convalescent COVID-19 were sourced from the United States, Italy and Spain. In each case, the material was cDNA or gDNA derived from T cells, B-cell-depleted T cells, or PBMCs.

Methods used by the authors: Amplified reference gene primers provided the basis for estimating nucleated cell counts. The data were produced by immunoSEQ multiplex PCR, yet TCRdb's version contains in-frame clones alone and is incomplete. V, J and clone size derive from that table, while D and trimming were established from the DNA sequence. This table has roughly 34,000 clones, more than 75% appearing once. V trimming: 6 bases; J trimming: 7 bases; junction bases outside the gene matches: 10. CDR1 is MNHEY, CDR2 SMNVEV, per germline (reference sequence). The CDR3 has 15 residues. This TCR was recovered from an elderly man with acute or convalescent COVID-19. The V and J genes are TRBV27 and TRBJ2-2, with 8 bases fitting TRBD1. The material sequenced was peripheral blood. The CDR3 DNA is TGTGCCAGCAGAACCCCGGGGACAGGACGCGGGGAGCTGTTTTTT. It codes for CASRTPGTGRGELFF.